These T cell receptor beta chains were read from a single sample in a study of cytomegalovirus exposure and HLA in healthy donors. Profiling relied on immunoSEQ multiplex PCR, and the TCRdb table lists in-frame clones only, not all of them. The sample yields a few hundred thousand clones, about 80% seen once. The sample was PBMCs. The receptor source for this set is a man between 18 and 29 years old in good health and CMV-seronegative. CDR3s include the opening cysteine and the closing phenylalanine or tryptophan. Fields, in order: V gene, J gene, clone size, CDR3 protein. The listing skips clone size in some rows; elsewhere it reads once, few, many or a size class.

v_call: TRBV6-6; j_call: TRBJ2-5; clone_size: NA; cdr3_aa: CASSYGGGVETQYF
v_call: TRBV21-1; j_call: TRBJ2-1; clone_size: NA; cdr3_aa: CASSNGRTLGFF
v_call: TRBV2; j_call: TRBJ1-1; clone_size: NA; cdr3_aa: CASSETPITEAFF
v_call: TRBV5-1; j_call: TRBJ2-7; clone_size: NA; cdr3_aa: CAGSLGGAAGGNEQYF
v_call: TRBV25-1; j_call: TRBJ2-5; clone_size: NA; cdr3_aa: CASSEEGLWETQYF
v_call: TRBV27; j_call: TRBJ2-3; clone_size: NA; cdr3_aa: CASRGGKLAVSTDTQYF
v_call: TRBV14; j_call: TRBJ2-1; clone_size: NA; cdr3_aa: CASSQDGASGSSYNEQFF
v_call: TRBV28; j_call: TRBJ2-3; clone_size: few; cdr3_aa: CASSLRSDTQYF
v_call: TRBV2; j_call: TRBJ2-3; clone_size: NA; cdr3_aa: CASRGQILTDTQYF
v_call: TRBV27; j_call: TRBJ2-1; clone_size: NA; cdr3_aa: CASSGQRGSYNEQFF
v_call: TRBV12-5; j_call: TRBJ2-2; clone_size: few; cdr3_aa: CASGPGQENTGELFF
v_call: TRBV7-3; j_call: TRBJ2-5; clone_size: NA; cdr3_aa: CASSEFSGSWETQYF
v_call: TRBV5-5; j_call: TRBJ2-1; clone_size: NA; cdr3_aa: CASSLVGQSKNEQFF
v_call: TRBV2; j_call: TRBJ2-2; clone_size: NA; cdr3_aa: CASSERRGLGGELFF
v_call: TRBV5-6; j_call: TRBJ2-2; clone_size: few; cdr3_aa: CASRLVGQTNTGELFF
v_call: TRBV7-9; j_call: TRBJ2-7; clone_size: NA; cdr3_aa: CASSLAGVPEQYF
v_call: TRBV28; j_call: TRBJ2-3; clone_size: NA; cdr3_aa: CASSFPRQGEDTQYF
v_call: TRBV6-1; j_call: TRBJ2-3; clone_size: NA; cdr3_aa: CASSDGGGYVDTQYF
v_call: TRBV30; j_call: TRBJ2-7; clone_size: once; cdr3_aa: CALTSPLYEQYF
v_call: TRBV11-1; j_call: TRBJ2-5; clone_size: once; cdr3_aa: CASSETPGTGKETQYF
v_call: TRBV30; j_call: TRBJ1-2; clone_size: NA; cdr3_aa: CAWSPTGPDGYTF
v_call: TRBV11-3; j_call: TRBJ1-1; clone_size: once; cdr3_aa: CASSSKRTGETEAFF
v_call: TRBV6-5; j_call: TRBJ2-1; clone_size: NA; cdr3_aa: CASTTGGNEQFF
v_call: TRBV7-9; j_call: TRBJ1-2; clone_size: NA; cdr3_aa: CASSSPAGLGGYTF
v_call: TRBV4-3; j_call: TRBJ2-7; clone_size: NA; cdr3_aa: CASSQDHTSYEQYF
v_call: TRBV9; j_call: TRBJ2-1; clone_size: once; cdr3_aa: CASSHTTPVYNEQFF
v_call: TRBV28; j_call: TRBJ2-1; clone_size: few; cdr3_aa: CASSRGGFYNEQFF
v_call: TRBV5-6; j_call: TRBJ1-1; clone_size: few; cdr3_aa: CASSWGGLRQVMNTEAFF
v_call: TRBV19; j_call: TRBJ2-7; clone_size: NA; cdr3_aa: CASSVSGVGGASSYEQYF
v_call: TRBV2; j_call: TRBJ1-5; clone_size: NA; cdr3_aa: CASSPGVWSQPQHF
v_call: TRBV28; j_call: TRBJ2-7; clone_size: NA; cdr3_aa: CAIKTGLSYEQYF
v_call: TRBV9; j_call: TRBJ2-2; clone_size: once; cdr3_aa: CASSVAMGSYPGELFF
v_call: TRBV11-2; j_call: TRBJ2-7; clone_size: NA; cdr3_aa: CASSLDLTGIEQYF
v_call: TRBV5-1; j_call: TRBJ1-5; clone_size: NA; cdr3_aa: CASSLVAGSNQPQHF
v_call: TRBV19; j_call: TRBJ1-1; clone_size: NA; cdr3_aa: CASSIVQGYEAFF
v_call: TRBV7-8; j_call: TRBJ2-3; clone_size: NA; cdr3_aa: CASSPSPAAGATDTQYF
v_call: TRBV6-1; j_call: TRBJ1-5; clone_size: once; cdr3_aa: CASSEGQGYSNQPQHF
v_call: TRBV6-5; j_call: TRBJ2-5; clone_size: NA; cdr3_aa: CAGGQDQETQYF
v_call: TRBV6-6; j_call: TRBJ2-1; clone_size: NA; cdr3_aa: CAGRPGLAGVGEQFF
v_call: TRBV6-5; j_call: TRBJ1-2; clone_size: NA; cdr3_aa: CASSSTLQGRGTF
v_call: TRBV6-4; j_call: TRBJ1-4; clone_size: once; cdr3_aa: CASSDSGTALARGEKLFF
v_call: TRBV29-1; j_call: TRBJ1-3; clone_size: NA; cdr3_aa: CSVGGSSSGNTMYF
v_call: TRBV5-1; j_call: TRBJ2-3; clone_size: NA; cdr3_aa: CASRAGTLAGVDTQYF
v_call: TRBV25-1; j_call: TRBJ1-4; clone_size: NA; cdr3_aa: CASSGGRGLREKLFF
v_call: TRBV30; j_call: TRBJ1-2; clone_size: NA; cdr3_aa: CAWSVGRGHGYTF
v_call: TRBV30; j_call: TRBJ1-1; clone_size: few; cdr3_aa: CAWSLTGNLEAFF
v_call: TRBV7-8; j_call: TRBJ1-1; clone_size: NA; cdr3_aa: CASSPGGNTEAFF
v_call: TRBV2; j_call: TRBJ1-6; clone_size: NA; cdr3_aa: CASSEGRGGSPLHF
v_call: TRBV2; j_call: TRBJ2-7; clone_size: NA; cdr3_aa: CASETGTGAYEQYF
v_call: TRBV2; j_call: TRBJ1-1; clone_size: NA; cdr3_aa: CASSELRANTEAFF
v_call: TRBV7-2; j_call: TRBJ2-3; clone_size: NA; cdr3_aa: CASSELVGVGLADTQYF